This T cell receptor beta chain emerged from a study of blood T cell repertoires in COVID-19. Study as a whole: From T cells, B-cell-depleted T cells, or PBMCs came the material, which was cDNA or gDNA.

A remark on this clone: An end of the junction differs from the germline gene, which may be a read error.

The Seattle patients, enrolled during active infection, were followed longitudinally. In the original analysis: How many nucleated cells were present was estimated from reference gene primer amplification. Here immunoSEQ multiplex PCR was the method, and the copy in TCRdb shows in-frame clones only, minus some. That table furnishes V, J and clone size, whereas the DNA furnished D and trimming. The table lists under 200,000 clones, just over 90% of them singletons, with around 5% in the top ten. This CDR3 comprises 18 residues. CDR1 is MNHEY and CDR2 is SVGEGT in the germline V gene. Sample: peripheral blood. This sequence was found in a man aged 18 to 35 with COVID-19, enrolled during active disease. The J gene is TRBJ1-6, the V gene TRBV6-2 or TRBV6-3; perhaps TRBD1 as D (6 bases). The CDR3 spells CAGSSGHLTRSYNSPLHF. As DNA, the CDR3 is TGTGCCGGCAGTTCGGGACACTTGACCCGCTCCTATAATTCACCCCTCCACTTT.